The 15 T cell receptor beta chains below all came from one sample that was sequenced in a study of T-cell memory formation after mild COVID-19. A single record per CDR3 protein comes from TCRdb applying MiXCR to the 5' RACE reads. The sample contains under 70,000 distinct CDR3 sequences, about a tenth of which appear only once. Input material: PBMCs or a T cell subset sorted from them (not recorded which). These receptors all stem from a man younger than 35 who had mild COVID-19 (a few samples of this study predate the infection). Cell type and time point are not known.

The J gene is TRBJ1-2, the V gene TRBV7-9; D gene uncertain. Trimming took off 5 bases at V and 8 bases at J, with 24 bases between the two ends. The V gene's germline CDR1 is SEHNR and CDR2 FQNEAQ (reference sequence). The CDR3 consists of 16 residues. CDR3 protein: CASSLDGVRPGEGYTF. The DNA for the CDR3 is TGTGCCAGCAGCCTGGACGGAGTGCGGCCCGGGGAGGGCTACACCTTC.

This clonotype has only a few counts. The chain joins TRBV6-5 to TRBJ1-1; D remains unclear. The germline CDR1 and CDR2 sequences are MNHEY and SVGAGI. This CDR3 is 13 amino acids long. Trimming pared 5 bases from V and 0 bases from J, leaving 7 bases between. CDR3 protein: CASSQRMNTEAFF. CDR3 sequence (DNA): TGTGCCAGCAGTCAAAGGATGAACACTGAAGCTTTCTTT.

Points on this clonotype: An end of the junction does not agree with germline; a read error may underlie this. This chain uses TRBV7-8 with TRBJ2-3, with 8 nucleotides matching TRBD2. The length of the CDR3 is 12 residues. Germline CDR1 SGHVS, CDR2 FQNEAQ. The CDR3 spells CASSPVGGVTDF. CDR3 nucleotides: TGTGCCAGCAGCCCCGTCGGGGGGGTGACAGATTTT.

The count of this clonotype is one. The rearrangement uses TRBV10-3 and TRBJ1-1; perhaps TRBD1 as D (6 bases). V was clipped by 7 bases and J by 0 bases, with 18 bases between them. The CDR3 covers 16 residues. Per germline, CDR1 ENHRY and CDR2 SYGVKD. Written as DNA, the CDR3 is TGTGCCATCACGGTGTCCGGGGGACATCTGAACACTGAAGCTTTCTTT. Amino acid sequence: CAITVSGGHLNTEAFF.

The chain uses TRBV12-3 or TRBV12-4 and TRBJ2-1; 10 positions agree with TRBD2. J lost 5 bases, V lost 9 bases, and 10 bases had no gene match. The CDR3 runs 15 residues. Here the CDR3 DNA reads TGTGCCAGTGGACCGGGACTAGCGTCTCACAATGAGCAGTTCTTC. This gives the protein CASGPGLASHNEQFF.

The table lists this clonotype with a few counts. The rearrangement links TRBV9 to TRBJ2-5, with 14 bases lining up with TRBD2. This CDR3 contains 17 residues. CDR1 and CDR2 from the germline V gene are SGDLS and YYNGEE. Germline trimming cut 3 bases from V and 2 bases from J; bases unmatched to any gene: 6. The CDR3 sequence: CASSETSGGAGQETQYF. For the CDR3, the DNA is TGTGCCAGCAGCGAGACTAGCGGGGGGGCGGGGCAAGAGACCCAGTACTTC. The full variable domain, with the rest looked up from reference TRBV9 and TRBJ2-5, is DSGVTQTPKHLITATGQRVTLRCSPRSGDLSVYWYQQSLDQGLQFLIQYYNGEERAKGNILERFSAQQFPDLHSELNLSSLELGDSALYFCASSETSGGAGQETQYFGPGTRLLVL.

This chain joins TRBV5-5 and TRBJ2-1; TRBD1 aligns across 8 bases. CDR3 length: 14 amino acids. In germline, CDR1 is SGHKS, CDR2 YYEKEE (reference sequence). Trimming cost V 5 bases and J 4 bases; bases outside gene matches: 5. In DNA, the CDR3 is TGTGCCAGCAGACGGGACAGGTCTTACAATGAGCAGTTCTTC. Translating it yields CASRRDRSYNEQFF.

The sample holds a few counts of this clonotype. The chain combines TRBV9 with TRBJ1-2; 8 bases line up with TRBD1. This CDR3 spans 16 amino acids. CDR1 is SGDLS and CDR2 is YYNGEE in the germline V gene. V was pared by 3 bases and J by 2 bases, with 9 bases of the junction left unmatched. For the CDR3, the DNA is TGTGCCAGCAGCGCTACGGACAGGGCGGGGAACTATGGCTACACCTTC. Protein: CASSATDRAGNYGYTF.

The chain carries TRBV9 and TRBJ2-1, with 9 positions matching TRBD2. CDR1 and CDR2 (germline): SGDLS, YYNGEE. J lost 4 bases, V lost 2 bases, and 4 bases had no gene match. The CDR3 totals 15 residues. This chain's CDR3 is CASSVSGGPYNEQFF. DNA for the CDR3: TGTGCCAGCAGCGTCAGCGGGGGGCCGTACAATGAGCAGTTCTTC. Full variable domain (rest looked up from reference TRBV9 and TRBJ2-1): DSGVTQTPKHLITATGQRVTLRCSPRSGDLSVYWYQQSLDQGLQFLIQYYNGEERAKGNILERFSAQQFPDLHSELNLSSLELGDSALYFCASSVSGGPYNEQFFGPGTRLTVL.

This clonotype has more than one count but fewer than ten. CDR3 coding DNA: TGCGCCAGCACCGTCCGGGACACCAATTCACCCCTCCACTTT. Its protein product is CASTVRDTNSPLHF. This chain connects TRBV10-2 to TRBJ1-6; D is perhaps TRBD1 (6 bases). Germline V gives CDR1 WSHSY, CDR2 SAAADI. The CDR3 is 14 amino acids. Trimming removed 7 bases at V and 7 bases at J, with 14 bases between.

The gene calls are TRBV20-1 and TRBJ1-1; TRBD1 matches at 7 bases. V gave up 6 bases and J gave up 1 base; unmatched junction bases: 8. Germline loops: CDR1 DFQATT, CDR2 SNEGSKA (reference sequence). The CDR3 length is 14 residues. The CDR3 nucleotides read TGCAGTGCGAGCCAGGGGGGGAGGAACACTGAAGCTTTCTTT. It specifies CSASQGGRNTEAFF.

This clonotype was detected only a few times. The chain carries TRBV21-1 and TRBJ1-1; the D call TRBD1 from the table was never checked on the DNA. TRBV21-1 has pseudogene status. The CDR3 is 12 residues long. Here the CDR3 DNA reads TGTGCCAGCAGCAAAGGGAACAGGGAGACTTTCTTT. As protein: CASSKGNRETFF.

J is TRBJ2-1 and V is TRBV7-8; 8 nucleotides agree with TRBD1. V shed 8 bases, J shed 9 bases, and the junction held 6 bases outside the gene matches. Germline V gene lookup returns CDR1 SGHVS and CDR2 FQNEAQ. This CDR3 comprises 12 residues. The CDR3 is CASGSGGGEQFF. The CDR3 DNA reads TGTGCCAGCGGATCAGGGGGCGGTGAGCAGTTCTTC.

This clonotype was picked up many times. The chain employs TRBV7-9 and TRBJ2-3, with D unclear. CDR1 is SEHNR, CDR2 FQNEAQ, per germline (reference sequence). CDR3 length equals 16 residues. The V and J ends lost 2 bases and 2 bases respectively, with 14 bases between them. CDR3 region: CASSLLTLVYTDTQYF. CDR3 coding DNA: TGTGCCAGCAGCTTACTGACACTCGTTTACACAGATACGCAGTATTTT.

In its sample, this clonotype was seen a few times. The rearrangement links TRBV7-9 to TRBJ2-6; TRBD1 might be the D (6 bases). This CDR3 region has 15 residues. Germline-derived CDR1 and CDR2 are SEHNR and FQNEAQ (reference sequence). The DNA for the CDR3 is TGTGCTATAGCAGGGGCCGCCTCTGGGGCCAACGTCCTGACTTTC. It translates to CAIAGAASGANVLTF.